Each of the 14 T cell receptor beta chains below was sequenced from the same sample in a study of OX40 agonist ivuxolimab in advanced cancers. The table came from immunoSEQ multiplex PCR; TCRdb's copy has only in-frame clones and leaves some out. Of tens of thousands of clones listed, over 80% are singletons. This sample comprised CD4+ or CD8+ T cells sorted from blood, obtained in a trial of the OX40 agonist ivuxolimab. The receptors derive from an adult with an advanced solid tumor such as melanoma, head and neck, liver or kidney cancer.

This clone was observed a few times. The V call is TRBV5-1, the J call TRBJ2-3, with 8 bases lining up with TRBD1. The CDR3 has 12 residues. Germline V gene data show CDR1 as SGHRS and CDR2 as YFSETQ. The J segment lost 9 bases and the V segment lost 0 bases, leaving 0 bases of the junction unmatched. The CDR3 protein is CASSLDRGTQYF. The DNA of the CDR3 is TGCGCCAGCAGCTTGGACAGGGGGACGCAGTATTTT. The variable domain in full, with the rest retrieved from reference TRBV5-1 and TRBJ2-3, is KAGVTQTPRYLIKTRGQQVTLSCSPISGHRSVSWYQQTPGQGLQFLFEYFSETQRNKGNFPGRFSGRQFSNSRSEMNVSTLELGDSALYLCASSLDRGTQYFGPGTRLTVL.

The J gene is TRBJ2-3, the V gene TRBV7-2; 9 bases line up with TRBD2. The CDR3 extends over 16 amino acids. With 5 bases clipped from V and 3 bases from J, the junction kept 9 bases outside the gene matches. Looked up from germline, CDR1 is SGHTA and CDR2 is FQGNSA. The chain's CDR3 is CASSQGLSGRTDTQYF. The CDR3 nucleotides are TGTGCCAGCAGCCAAGGACTGAGCGGGAGGACAGATACGCAGTATTTT.

The chain has TRBV19 and TRBJ2-3; TRBD2 might be the D (6 bases). Between the trimmed V and J ends, which lost 5 bases and 0 bases, there was a span of 6 bases. Germline assignment: CDR1 LNHDA and CDR2 SQIVND (reference sequence). There are 13 residues in the CDR3. The CDR3 DNA sequence: TGTGCCAGTAGTGGGACTAGCACAGATACGCAGTATTTT. Amino acid sequence: CASSGTSTDTQYF.

V usage is TRBV19 and J usage is TRBJ2-7; 13 bases are shared with TRBD2. This CDR3 contains 15 residues. Germline V gene data show CDR1 as LNHDA and CDR2 as SQIVND (reference sequence). J gave up 2 bases and V 6 bases, and 4 bases lay outside the gene matches. CDR3 bases: TGTGCCAGTAGACGGACTAGCGGGAGTACCTACGAGCAGTACTTC. This translates into CASRRTSGSTYEQYF.

This chain joins TRBV14 and TRBJ2-1; D remains ambiguous. Germline CDR1 is SGHDN and CDR2 is FVKESK. The CDR3 runs to 13 residues. Deletions cut 1 base from V and 6 bases from J, with 7 bases between. The CDR3 bases are TGTGCCAGCAGCCAAGGGCCTACCAATGAGCAGTTCTTC. Amino acids: CASSQGPTNEQFF. Full variable domain (rest looked up from reference TRBV14 and TRBJ2-1): EAGVTQFPSHSVIEKGQTVTLRCDPISGHDNLYWYRRVMGKEIKFLLHFVKESKQDESGMPNNRFLAERTGGTYSTLKVQPAELEDSGVYFCASSQGPTNEQFFGPGTRLTVL.

The CDR3 loop reads CASSPVGMVAIQYF. As DNA, the CDR3 is TGTGCCAGTAGTCCCGTCGGGATGGTAGCCATTCAGTACTTC. V is TRBV19 and J is TRBJ2-4; possibly TRBD2 for D (5 bases). Germline loops: CDR1 LNHDA, CDR2 SQIVND (reference sequence). V lost 5 bases and J 9 bases, leaving 17 bases between the germline ends. The CDR3 totals 14 residues.

The chain joins TRBV28 to TRBJ2-5; 8 positions agree with TRBD2. The assigned J gene may be wrong: the sequence end matches TRBJ2-7 better. CDR1 and CDR2 from the germline V gene are MDHEN and SYDVKM. This CDR3 has 17 residues. DNA of the CDR3: TGTGCCAGCAGTTTATTACGGGGGACTAGGGGCCAATACGAGCAGTACTTC. Translating gives CASSLLRGTRGQYEQYF.

This clone was detected once. This sequence joins TRBV11-3 and TRBJ2-7; D is uncertain. This CDR3 comprises 15 residues. V shed 1 base and J shed 2 bases, with 12 bases lying between them. Per germline, CDR1 SGHNT and CDR2 YENEEA. In nucleotides, the CDR3 is TGTGCCAGCAGCTTAGTCGCCGGGTCCCCCTACGAGCAGTACTTC. Its protein is CASSLVAGSPYEQYF. Together with reference TRBV11-3 and TRBJ2-7, the CDR3 gives the full variable domain: EAGVVQSPRYKIIEKKQPVAFWCNPISGHNTLYWYLQNLGQGPELLIRYENEEAVDDSQLPKDRFSAERLKGVDSTLKIQPAELGDSAVYLCASSLVAGSPYEQYFGPGTRLTVT.

This chain uses TRBV7-6 with TRBJ1-1, with TRBD1 as a possible D gene (5 bases). The V gene's germline CDR1 is SGHVS and CDR2 FNYEAQ. V dropped 7 bases and J dropped 1 base, with 19 bases sitting between them. CDR3 length: 16 residues. The CDR3 region is CASNQLRGEKNTEAFF. CDR3 sequence (DNA): TGTGCCAGCAACCAGCTTAGGGGAGAGAAGAACACTGAAGCTTTCTTT.

The gene calls are TRBV11-2 and TRBJ2-5; 7 bases match TRBD1. CDR3 length: 15 residues. Looked up from germline, CDR1 is SGHAT and CDR2 is FQNNGV. V trimming: 7 bases; J trimming: 4 bases; junction bases outside the gene matches: 12. The CDR3 region is CASTPGQDYRETQYF. In DNA form, the CDR3 reads TGTGCCAGCACCCCAGGACAGGATTATAGAGAGACCCAGTACTTC. The complete variable domain, with remaining parts taken from reference TRBV11-2 and TRBJ2-5, reads EAGVAQSPRYKIIEKRQSVAFWCNPISGHATLYWYQQILGQGPKLLIQFQNNGVVDDSQLPKDRFSAERLKGVDSTLKIQPAKLEDSAVYLCASTPGQDYRETQYFGPGTRLLVL.

The chain links TRBV5-6 to TRBJ2-5, with a possible D match to TRBD2 (5 bases). This CDR3 is built from 13 residues. Trimming took 4 bases from V and 4 from J, leaving 11 bases between them. The V gene's germline CDR1 is SGHDT and CDR2 YYEEEE. The CDR3 DNA is TGTGCCAGCAGCCTCGTTGAGGGAGAGACCCAGTACTTC. This gives the protein CASSLVEGETQYF.

The rearrangement links TRBV5-1 to TRBJ1-2; D ambiguous. The CDR3 is made up of 16 amino acids. Germline V gene sequence: CDR1 SGHRS, CDR2 YFSETQ. The V and J ends lost 4 bases and 3 bases respectively, with 19 bases between them. CDR3 in amino acids: CASSPAGIRSDYGYTF. The CDR3 DNA is TGCGCCAGCAGCCCGGCAGGAATCCGATCTGACTATGGCTACACCTTC.

V usage is TRBV5-6 and J usage is TRBJ2-6; either TRBD1 or TRBD2 may fit D (5 bases each). The CDR3 totals 14 residues. Germline-derived CDR1 and CDR2 are SGHDT and YYEEEE. The V end lost 4 bases, the J end lost 7 bases, and 12 bases lay between the germline ends. CDR3 protein: CASSHDRGANVLTF. The CDR3 nucleotides are TGTGCCAGCAGCCACGACCGGGGCGCCAACGTCCTGACTTTC.

This chain connects TRBV30 to TRBJ1-2; D remains unclear. The CDR3 is made up of 13 amino acids. V dropped 5 bases and J dropped 11 bases, with 21 bases sitting between them. Germline V gives CDR1 GTSNPN, CDR2 SVGIG (reference sequence). Here the CDR3 reads CAWAKDGVLGYTF. The CDR3 DNA follows: TGTGCCTGGGCCAAAGACGGAGTCCTTGGGTACACCTTC.